This is a list of T cell receptor beta chains from one sample in a study of T cells in Graves' hyperthyroidism and ophthalmopathy. TCRdb reprocessed the multiplex PCR reads with MiXCR, giving one entry per CDR3 protein. Among about 260,000 distinct CDR3 sequences listed, less than 30% were seen once. The material sequenced was blood. All receptors come from a man in his forties with Graves' hyperthyroidism that later progressed to Graves' ophthalmopathy. Both conserved end residues are part of each CDR3. The D gene is left open where the match is weak. Not all rows give a size; the values are once, few, many and, for expanded clones, a class.

CDR3 DNA: TGTGCCAGCAGCTTAGTAATTGCGAACCCTCAAGAGACCCAGTACTTC; CDR3 protein: CASSLVIANPQETQYF; D gene: -; clone size: -; J gene: TRBJ2-5; V gene: TRBV7-2
CDR3 DNA: TGTGCCAGCAGTGTTGTGGGGGAAAGGAGCTACACCTTC; CDR3 protein: CASSVVGERSYTF; D gene: -; clone size: many; J gene: TRBJ1-2; V gene: TRBV28
CDR3 DNA: TGTGCCACGTGGGATGCTTACGAGCAGTACTTC; CDR3 protein: CATWDAYEQYF; D gene: -; clone size: -; J gene: TRBJ2-7; V gene: TRBV10-3
CDR3 DNA: TGCGCCAGCAGTGAGTCCTATCGAGGAAACACCATATATTTT; CDR3 protein: CASSESYRGNTIYF; D gene: -; clone size: few; J gene: TRBJ1-3; V gene: TRBV10-1
CDR3 DNA: TGTGCCACCAGTGACCCGGGGGGCCCAGATACGCAGTATTTT; CDR3 protein: CATSDPGGPDTQYF; D gene: -; clone size: -; J gene: TRBJ2-3; V gene: TRBV24-1
CDR3 DNA: TGCAGTGCCCCCCCCCTTAGGGAGACCCAGTACTTC; CDR3 protein: CSAPPLRETQYF; D gene: -; clone size: -; J gene: TRBJ2-5; V gene: TRBV20-1
CDR3 DNA: TGTGCCAGCAGCCCGTGGGCGACAGGGTACCAAGAGACCCAGTACTTC; CDR3 protein: CASSPWATGYQETQYF; D gene: TRBD1; clone size: many; J gene: TRBJ2-5; V gene: TRBV7-2
CDR3 DNA: TGTGCCATCTCTGGCGGGGACCGAGGCGAGCAGTACTTC; CDR3 protein: CAISGGDRGEQYF; D gene: -; clone size: -; J gene: TRBJ2-7; V gene: TRBV10-3
CDR3 DNA: TGCGCCAGCAGCCTAACGGCGACTTACTGGGACTCCGCTGGGGCCAACGTCCTGACTTTC; CDR3 protein: CASSLTATYWDSAGANVLTF; D gene: -; clone size: many; J gene: TRBJ2-6; V gene: TRBV4-1
CDR3 DNA: TGTGCCAGCAGCCAAGAATCGGGATACGAGCAGTACTTC; CDR3 protein: CASSQESGYEQYF; D gene: -; clone size: many; J gene: TRBJ2-7; V gene: TRBV3-1
CDR3 DNA: TGTGCCAGCAGCCAATACGAGGGGGGGGCCGAGCAGTACTTC; CDR3 protein: CASSQYEGGAEQYF; D gene: -; clone size: -; J gene: TRBJ2-7; V gene: TRBV14
CDR3 DNA: TGCAGTGCCAATTCCGGGACAGGGACCTACGAGCAGTACTTC; CDR3 protein: CSANSGTGTYEQYF; D gene: TRBD1; clone size: many; J gene: TRBJ2-7; V gene: TRBV20-1
CDR3 DNA: TGCAGTGCTCCGAATCTAATACCGACAGGGAGCTCCTACGAGCAGTACTTC; CDR3 protein: CSAPNLIPTGSSYEQYF; D gene: TRBD1; clone size: many; J gene: TRBJ2-7; V gene: TRBV20-1
CDR3 DNA: TGTGCCAGCAGCCCCCAGGTATATGGCTACACCTTC; CDR3 protein: CASSPQVYGYTF; D gene: -; clone size: -; J gene: TRBJ1-2; V gene: TRBV28
CDR3 DNA: TGTGCCAGCAGTCCGTCCTCCTTACAGGGGGGGAACGGGGAGCTGTTTTTT; CDR3 protein: CASSPSSLQGGNGELFF; D gene: -; clone size: many; J gene: TRBJ2-2; V gene: TRBV12-3/TRBV12-4
CDR3 DNA: TGCAGTGCGACTAGCGGGGATGGGCGCTACGAGCAGTACTTC; CDR3 protein: CSATSGDGRYEQYF; D gene: TRBD2; clone size: few; J gene: TRBJ2-7; V gene: TRBV20-1
CDR3 DNA: TGCGCCAGCAGCCAGGTGGTGGCAGGGGATTTCCACGAGCAGTACTTC; CDR3 protein: CASSQVVAGDFHEQYF; D gene: -; clone size: many; J gene: TRBJ2-7; V gene: TRBV4-1
CDR3 DNA: TGCAGCGTTGCCCGCAGAATGAACACTGAAGCTTTCTTT; CDR3 protein: CSVARRMNTEAFF; D gene: -; clone size: many; J gene: TRBJ1-1; V gene: TRBV29-1
CDR3 DNA: TGTGCCAGCAGTATAAAGTCTCCGGGACAGGGCATCTACGAGCAGTACTTC; CDR3 protein: CASSIKSPGQGIYEQYF; D gene: TRBD1; clone size: many; J gene: TRBJ2-7; V gene: TRBV27
CDR3 DNA: TGTGCCAGCAGTTCTACTAGCGGAGCGTCCTACGAGCAGTACTTC; CDR3 protein: CASSSTSGASYEQYF; D gene: TRBD2; clone size: many; J gene: TRBJ2-7; V gene: TRBV6-5